This T cell receptor beta chain was recovered during a study of blood T cells in healthy people across ages. Study overall: About one barcoded beta molecule per two T cells was the capture yield of template switching.

The CDR3 is 14 residues long. The V gene's germline CDR1 is MNHEY and CDR2 SVGEGT. J lost 3 bases, V lost 2 bases, and 3 bases had no gene match. Isolation per sample recovered at least 6 million PBMCs. Regarding the study as a whole: Without sorted subsets, naive and antigen-experienced compartments could not be conclusively compared.

This clonotype was counted between two and nine times. Its antigen is unidentified. A second 7 to 11 cycle PCR used barcoded and J-beta primers. TCRdb independently ran MiXCR on the 5' RACE reads; one entry per CDR3 protein. This sample yields under 2,000,000 distinct CDR3 sequences, of which approximately 50% are seen a single time; approximately 2% belongs to the top ten. This chain links TRBV6-2 or TRBV6-3 with TRBJ1-2; 7 positions match TRBD1. The sample taken for sequencing was blood. The source is a woman between 35 and 50 years old in good health. DNA for the CDR3: TGTGCCAGCAGTTACCCTGGGACAGACTATGGCTACACCTTC. It codes for CASSYPGTDYGYTF.